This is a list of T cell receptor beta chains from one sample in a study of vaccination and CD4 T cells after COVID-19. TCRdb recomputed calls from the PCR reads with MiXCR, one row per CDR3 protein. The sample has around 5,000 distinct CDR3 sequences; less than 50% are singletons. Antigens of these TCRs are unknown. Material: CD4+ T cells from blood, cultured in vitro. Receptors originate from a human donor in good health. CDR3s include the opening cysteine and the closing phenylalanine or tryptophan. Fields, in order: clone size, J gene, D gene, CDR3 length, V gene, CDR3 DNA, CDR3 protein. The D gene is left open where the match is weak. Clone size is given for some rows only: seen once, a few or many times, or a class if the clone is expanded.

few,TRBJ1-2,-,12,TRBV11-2,TGTGCCAGCAGCTTAGACGGCCTCGGTGCCACCTTC,CASSLDGLGATF
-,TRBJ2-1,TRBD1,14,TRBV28,TGTGCCACCTCGGTGGGGACAGATTACAATGAGCAGTTCTTC,CATSVGTDYNEQFF
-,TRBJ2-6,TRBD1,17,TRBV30,TGTGCCTGGAGTAGGGACAGGGCAACCTCTGGGGCCAACGTCCTGACTTTC,CAWSRDRATSGANVLTF
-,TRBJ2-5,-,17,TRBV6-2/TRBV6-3,TGTGCCAGCAGCCACCCCTCAGGCGGGGTATTTAGAGAGACCCAGTACTTC,CASSHPSGGVFRETQYF
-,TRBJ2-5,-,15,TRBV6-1,TGTGCCAGCAGCCGGCGCATGGGGACGGATGAGACCCAGTACTTC,CASSRRMGTDETQYF
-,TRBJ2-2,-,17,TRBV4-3,TGCGCCAGCAGCCACCCCAACCGAGGAACGAACACCGGGGAGCTGTTTTTT,CASSHPNRGTNTGELFF
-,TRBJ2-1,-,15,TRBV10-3,TGTGCCATCAGTGAGCCCGCCGGTTCCTACAATGAGCAGTTCTTC,CAISEPAGSYNEQFF
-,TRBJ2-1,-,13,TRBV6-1,TGTGCCAGCAGTGAAGCTAAGGGAGATGAGCAGTTCTTC,CASSEAKGDEQFF
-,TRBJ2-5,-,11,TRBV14,TGTGCCAGCAGCCAGCGGGAGACCCAGTACTTC,CASSQRETQYF
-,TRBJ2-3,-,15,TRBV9,TGTGCCAGCAGCCTCGGGACACCGGGCACAGATACGCAGTATTTT,CASSLGTPGTDTQYF
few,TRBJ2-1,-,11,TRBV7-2,TGTGCCAGCAGCTTAGTGTATGAGCAGTTCTTC,CASSLVYEQFF
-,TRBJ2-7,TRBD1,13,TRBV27,TGTGCCAGCAGTCTGGACAGGTCCTACGAGCAGTACTTC,CASSLDRSYEQYF
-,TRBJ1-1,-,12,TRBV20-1,TGCAGTACCGGTCGTAATGTGTTTGAAGCTTTCTTT,CSTGRNVFEAFF
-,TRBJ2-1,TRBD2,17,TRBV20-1,TGCAGTGCTAGAGATCCCGCCCGGAGCGGGAGGGCCAATGAGCAGTTCTTC,CSARDPARSGRANEQFF
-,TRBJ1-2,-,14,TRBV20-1,TGCAGTGCTAGAAACTATCAGGGATCCTATGGCTACACCTTC,CSARNYQGSYGYTF
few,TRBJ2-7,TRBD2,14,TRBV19,TGTGCCAGTAGTCAAGGACTAGTTTTGGGCGAGCAGTACTTC,CASSQGLVLGEQYF
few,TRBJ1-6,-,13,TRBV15,TGTGCCACCAGCAGAGGATTCGGTTCACCCCTCCACTTT,CATSRGFGSPLHF
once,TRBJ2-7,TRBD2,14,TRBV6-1,TGTGCCAGCAGGAGTAGCGGGGGATCCTACGAGCAGTACTTC,CASRSSGGSYEQYF
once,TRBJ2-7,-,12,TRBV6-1,TGTGCCAGCGCGGTCGGGCCCTACGAGCAGTACTTC,CASAVGPYEQYF
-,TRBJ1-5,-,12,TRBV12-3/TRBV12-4,TGTGCCAGCAGGTATAGCAATCAGCCCCAGCATTTT,CASRYSNQPQHF
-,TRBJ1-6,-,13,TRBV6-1,TGTGCCAGCAGGCCTGGGTTTAATTCACCCCTCCACTTT,CASRPGFNSPLHF
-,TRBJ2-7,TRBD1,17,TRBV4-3,TGCGCCAGCAGCCCGGGCGGTCGGGACAGGGAAGCTTACGAGCAGTACTTC,CASSPGGRDREAYEQYF
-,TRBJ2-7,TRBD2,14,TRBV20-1,TGCAGTGCTAGAGAAGGCGGGAGCTCCTACGAGCAGTACTTC,CSAREGGSSYEQYF
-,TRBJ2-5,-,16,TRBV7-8,TGTGCCAGCAGCTTAGGGTCTAGCGTGAGATACGAGACCCAGTACTTC,CASSLGSSVRYETQYF
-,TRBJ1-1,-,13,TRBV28,TGTGCCAGCAGGGCGACCGGGGGCACTGAAGCTTTCTTT,CASRATGGTEAFF
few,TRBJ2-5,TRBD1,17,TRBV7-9,TGTGCCAGCAGTACGGATCGGGGACAGGCGGTTATTGGGACCCAGTACTTC,CASSTDRGQAVIGTQYF
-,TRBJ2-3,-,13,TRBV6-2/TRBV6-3,TGTGCCAGCACCCCGACCGGCACAGATACGCAGTATTTT,CASTPTGTDTQYF
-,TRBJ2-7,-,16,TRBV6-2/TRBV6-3,TGTGCCAGCAGTCACTCCGGGACGCTCTCCTCCTACGAGCAGTACTTC,CASSHSGTLSSYEQYF
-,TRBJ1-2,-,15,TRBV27,TGTGCCAGCAGTTTATACCCCGGCCAGGGTTCGGGCTACACCTTC,CASSLYPGQGSGYTF
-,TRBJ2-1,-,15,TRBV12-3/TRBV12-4,TGTGCCAGCAGTTCCGTGACTAGGACTCGCAATGAGCAGTTCTTC,CASSSVTRTRNEQFF
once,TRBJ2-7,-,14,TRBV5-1,TGCGCCAGCAACGCGGGGTCCTTCTCCTACGAGCAGTACTTC,CASNAGSFSYEQYF
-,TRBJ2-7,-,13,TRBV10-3,TGTGCCATCAGTGCTATACTTGGCTACGAGCAGTACTTC,CAISAILGYEQYF
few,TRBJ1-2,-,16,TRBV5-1,TGCGCCAGCAGCTTGGATCTTGGCGGGGGACGTTATGGCTACACCTTC,CASSLDLGGGRYGYTF
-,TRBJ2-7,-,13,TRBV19,TGTGCCAGTAGCGACCGGGACTCCTTCGAGCAGTACTTC,CASSDRDSFEQYF
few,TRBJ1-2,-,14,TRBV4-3,TGCGCCAGCAGCCAAGATTGGGGGCCCTATGGCTACACCTTC,CASSQDWGPYGYTF
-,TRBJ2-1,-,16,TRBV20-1,TGCAGTGCTAGAGAGCCAGCGGGTCGGGTGCTGGATGAGCAGTTCTTC,CSAREPAGRVLDEQFF
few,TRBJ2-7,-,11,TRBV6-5,TGTGCCAGCAGTTCCCTAGCGGAGCAGTACTTC,CASSSLAEQYF
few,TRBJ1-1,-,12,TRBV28,TGTGCCAGCAGTTTCGGACGGGGTGAAGCTTTCTTT,CASSFGRGEAFF
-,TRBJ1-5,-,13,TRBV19,TGTGCCAGTAGTACCGACAGGTTGGCGCCCCAGCATTTT,CASSTDRLAPQHF
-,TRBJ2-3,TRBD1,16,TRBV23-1,TGCGCCAGCAGTCTAAGGCGGGACAGGGGGATCGATACGCAGTATTTT,CASSLRRDRGIDTQYF
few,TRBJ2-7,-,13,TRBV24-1,TGTGCCACCTGGGACGGTAAATCATACGAGCAGTACTTC,CATWDGKSYEQYF
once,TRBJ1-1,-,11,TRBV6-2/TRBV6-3,TGTGCCAGCACAGGGCGTATTGAAGCTTTCTTT,CASTGRIEAFF
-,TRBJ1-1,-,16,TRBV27,TGTGCCAGCAGTTTATCCCCTATGGGGATGAACACTGAAGCTTTCTTT,CASSLSPMGMNTEAFF
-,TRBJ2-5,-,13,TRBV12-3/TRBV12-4,TGTGCCAGCAGTTTGGTTGGGTGGGAGACCCAGTACTTC,CASSLVGWETQYF
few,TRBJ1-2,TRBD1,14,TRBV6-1,TGTGCCAGCAGAGACGGGACAGCAACTTATGGCTACACCTTC,CASRDGTATYGYTF
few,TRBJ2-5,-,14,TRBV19,TGTGCCAGTAGGTTGCGAGGGTTGGATGAGACCCAGTACTTC,CASRLRGLDETQYF
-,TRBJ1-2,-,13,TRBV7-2,TGTGCCAGCAGCTCTGACAGGCGTATGGGCTACACCTTC,CASSSDRRMGYTF
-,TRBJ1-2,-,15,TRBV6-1,TGTGCCAGCAGCCTATCCGACGGTCCCTTCGCTGGCTACACCTTC,CASSLSDGPFAGYTF
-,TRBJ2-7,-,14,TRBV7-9,TGTGCCAGCAGCGCATGGGACATCCGGGACGAGCAGTACTTC,CASSAWDIRDEQYF